These 31 T cell receptor beta chains came from one sample sequenced in a study of blood T cells in healthy people across ages. For the second PCR, which ran for roughly 6 to 11 cycles, a sample-barcoded 5' primer and a J-beta primer mix were used. From the 5' RACE reads, TCRdb called clonotypes with MiXCR, one entry per CDR3 protein. The sample includes around 1.5 million distinct CDR3 sequences, approximately 59% of them seen just once. The source material was blood. These receptors originate from a man aged 18 to 29 in good health.

This clonotype turned up a few times. This rearrangement joins TRBV3-1 to TRBJ2-1; 8 bases match TRBD2. CDR3 length equals 16 residues. V lost 0 bases to trimming and J lost 4 bases; unmatched junction nucleotides: 5. Looked up from germline, CDR1 is LGHDT and CDR2 is YNNKEL (reference sequence). The CDR3 region is CASSQEKRGLYNEQFF. The CDR3 DNA follows: TGTGCCAGCAGCCAAGAAAAGCGGGGGTTATACAATGAGCAGTTCTTC.

This clonotype has a handful of counts. The chain is built from TRBV4-2 and TRBJ2-7; 8 nucleotides match TRBD2. V dropped 1 base and J dropped 1; count of bases not matched to a gene: 24. The CDR3 has 22 residues. Germline V gives CDR1 LGHNA, CDR2 YNFKEQ. In DNA form, the CDR3 reads TGTGCCAGCAGCCAAGTTCCCCCGCGGAGAGGCGGGAGGCCCTTACAATCCTACGAGCAGTACTTC. Its protein is CASSQVPPRRGGRPLQSYEQYF.

The chain couples TRBV4-3 to TRBJ1-1, with 7 bases lining up with TRBD1. Germline loops: CDR1 LGHNA, CDR2 YSLEER. The CDR3 extends over 13 amino acids. Germline trimming cut 4 bases from V and 6 bases from J; bases unmatched to any gene: 5. The CDR3: CASSPTGDSEAFF. In nucleotides, the CDR3 is TGCGCCAGCAGCCCCACAGGGGATTCTGAAGCTTTCTTT.

The CDR3 coding sequence is TGCAGCGCGACAGGAGCTAACTATGGCTACACCTTC. It codes for CSATGANYGYTF. The rearrangement links TRBV29-1 to TRBJ1-2; tentatively, D is TRBD1 (6 bases). CDR1 SQVTM and CDR2 ANQGSEA come from the germline V gene. The CDR3 covers 12 residues. V was pared by 7 bases and J by 0 bases, with 9 bases between.

This rearrangement joins TRBV12-3 or TRBV12-4 to TRBJ2-5, with a weak D call TRBD1 (6 bases). V shed 10 bases and J shed 2 bases, with 14 bases lying between them. The CDR3 runs 13 residues. The CDR3 loop reads CAIATGRQETQYF. The DNA for the CDR3 is TGTGCCATCGCGACAGGTCGACAAGAGACCCAGTACTTC.

The chain has TRBV5-1 and TRBJ1-2; the D gene is possibly TRBD1 (5 bases). CDR3 length: 14 amino acids. Germline-derived CDR1 and CDR2 are SGHRS and YFSETQ. Between the trimmed V and J ends, which lost 5 bases and 4 bases, there was a span of 15 bases. The CDR3 reads CASSDTGSLYGYTF. The CDR3 DNA follows: TGCGCCAGCAGTGACACAGGATCGCTCTATGGCTACACCTTC.

The sample holds one count of this clonotype. The CDR3 bases are TGTGCCAGCAGTGAATATGGCGGGAGGTTTGAAAAACTGTTTTTT. Amino acids: CASSEYGGRFEKLFF. V and J are TRBV25-1 and TRBJ1-4; D is unresolved. V lost 0 bases and J 7 bases, leaving 12 bases between the germline ends. Per germline, CDR1 MGHDK and CDR2 SYGVNS. This CDR3 spans 15 amino acids. The complete variable domain, with remaining parts taken from reference TRBV25-1 and TRBJ1-4, reads EADIYQTPRYLVIGTGKKITLECSQTMGHDKMYWYQQDPGMELHLIHYSYGVNSTEKGDLSSESTVSRIRTEHFPLTLESARPSHTSQYLCASSEYGGRFEKLFFGSGTQLSVL.

This clonotype was found a few times. This rearrangement joins TRBV29-1 to TRBJ1-1; weak D call: TRBD1 (5 bases). The CDR3 runs to 17 residues. Trimming took off 0 bases at V and 2 bases at J, with 19 bases between the two ends. Germline CDR1 SQVTM, CDR2 ANQGSEA. The CDR3 loop is CSVEDLRMEGLNTEAFF. CDR3 DNA: TGCAGCGTTGAAGATCTTCGTATGGAGGGGCTTAACACTGAAGCTTTCTTT.

CDR3 loop: CSVGLAGKTQETQYF. The CDR3 coding sequence is TGCAGCGTTGGACTAGCGGGGAAGACCCAAGAGACCCAGTACTTC. The V call is TRBV29-1, the J call TRBJ2-5; 11 positions match TRBD2. Trimming cost V 4 bases and J 1 base; bases outside gene matches: 5. CDR1 is SQVTM and CDR2 is ANQGSEA in the germline V gene. The CDR3 totals 15 residues.

In its sample, this clonotype was seen once. The chain combines TRBV7-2 with TRBJ2-1; 12 bases are a match to TRBD2. The CDR3 extends over 15 amino acids. Germline assignment: CDR1 SGHTA and CDR2 FQGNSA. Unmatched junction bases numbered 4, after V lost 6 bases and J lost 4 bases. CDR3 residues: CASSTSGRQYNEQFF. The CDR3 DNA reads TGTGCCAGCAGTACTAGCGGGAGGCAGTACAATGAGCAGTTCTTC.

This clonotype was recorded a few times. The V call is TRBV25-1, the J call TRBJ2-7, with D maybe TRBD1 (5 bases). Between the trimmed V and J ends, which lost 4 bases and 5 bases, there was a span of 12 bases. CDR3 length: 13 amino acids. Germline assignment: CDR1 MGHDK and CDR2 SYGVNS. The CDR3 here is CASSVTLGDEQYF. CDR3 nucleotides: TGTGCCAGCAGTGTGACCCTAGGGGACGAGCAGTACTTC.

In this sample, this clonotype turned up once. This chain links TRBV10-3 with TRBJ1-2; 7 nucleotides align to TRBD1. V was clipped by 7 bases and J by 8 bases; unmatched bases: 7. The CDR3 consists of 12 residues. Per germline, CDR1 ENHRY and CDR2 SYGVKD. The CDR3 protein is CAIKDRVYGYTF. The DNA of the CDR3 is TGTGCCATCAAAGACAGGGTTTACGGCTACACCTTC.

V gene TRBV20-1 combines with J gene TRBJ2-7, with D unresolved. Trimming cost V 6 bases and J 2 bases, with 11 bases left between them. The CDR3 sequence is 12 residues long. CDR1 and CDR2 (germline): DFQATT, SNEGSKA (reference sequence). The CDR3 protein is CSANGETYEQYF. CDR3 nucleotides: TGCAGTGCAAACGGAGAAACCTACGAGCAGTACTTC.

Note on this clonotype: One end of the junction fails to match germline, which may point to a read error. The rearrangement joins TRBV12-3 or TRBV12-4 to TRBJ2-3; D is possibly TRBD1 or TRBD2 (7 bases each). The CDR3 spans 16 residues. The CDR3 coding sequence is TGTGCCAGCAGTTTTCCGGGGGAGGGGGCCACAGATACACAGTATTTT. Its translation: CASSFPGEGATDTQYF.

This clonotype has more than one count but fewer than ten. The V call is TRBV2, the J call TRBJ2-7; TRBD1 agrees at 9 bases. Germline V gives CDR1 SNHLY, CDR2 FYNNEI. V lost 7 bases and J lost 3; bases outside the gene matches: 10. The CDR3 extends over 15 amino acids. DNA of the CDR3: TGTGCCAGCATTCTAAGGACAGGGGTGATCTACGAGCAGTACTTC. This sequence encodes CASILRTGVIYEQYF.

This clonotype appeared a few times. CDR3 DNA sequence: TGTGCCAGCAGCTTGGCAGGCCCCGAGCAGTACTTC. Translation: CASSLAGPEQYF. The genes are TRBV5-6 and TRBJ2-7; D call uncertain. In germline, CDR1 is SGHDT, CDR2 YYEEEE. V lost 0 bases and J lost 6, with 7 bases in between. The CDR3 has 12 amino acids.

A few counts support this clonotype. The chain joins TRBV10-3 to TRBJ1-2; 7 bases agree with TRBD1. The V segment lost 7 bases and the J segment 6 bases; nucleotides outside the gene matches: 8. CDR3 size: 13 residues. Germline V lookup: CDR1 ENHRY, CDR2 SYGVKD. In DNA form, the CDR3 reads TGTGCCATCAAATCCGGGACAGCGGATGGCTACACCTTC. This translates into CAIKSGTADGYTF.

The V gene is TRBV4-2, the J gene TRBJ2-7; D call uncertain. The CDR3 is 13 amino acids. Germline loops: CDR1 LGHNA, CDR2 YNFKEQ. V gave up 0 bases and J gave up 6 bases, with 9 bases separating them. In nucleotides, the CDR3 is TGTGCCAGCAGCCAAGATGTCCATGGCGAGCAGTACTTC. It is translated as CASSQDVHGEQYF.

CDR3 nucleotides: TGTGCCAGCAGTTTTCGGACAGACTACGAGCAGTACTTC. It codes for CASSFRTDYEQYF. The chain joins TRBV27 to TRBJ2-7, with D perhaps TRBD1 (6 bases). Between the trimmed V and J ends, which lost 3 bases and 3 bases, there was a span of 9 bases. This CDR3 has 13 amino acids. The germline CDR1 and CDR2 sequences are MNHEY and SMNVEV (reference sequence).

A note on this clonotype: The germline gene is not matched at one end of the junction; a read error may be the cause. The J gene is TRBJ2-7, the V gene TRBV5-1, with 8 bases identical to TRBD2. This CDR3 contains 15 residues. CDR1 SGHRS and CDR2 YFSETQ come from the germline V gene. The CDR3 loop is CTSSREGNDLYEQYF. The DNA of the CDR3 is TGCACCAGCAGCCGGGAGGGTAACGATCTCTACGAGCAGTACTTC.

This chain links TRBV7-2 with TRBJ2-1; D uncertain. Germline V gives CDR1 SGHTA, CDR2 FQGNSA. The CDR3 is 13 residues long. Trimming shortened V by 1 base and J by 10 bases, and 11 bases separated the two germline ends. In DNA form, the CDR3 reads TGTGCCAGCAGCTTAGTTAATCTAGGCGAGCAGTTCTTC. It yields the protein CASSLVNLGEQFF.

The rearrangement uses TRBV20-1 and TRBJ1-1; D perhaps matches TRBD1 (6 bases). The CDR3 length is 15 residues. V was trimmed by 6 bases and J by 0 bases, leaving 17 bases between them. The germline V gene has CDR1 DFQATT and CDR2 SNEGSKA (reference sequence). Written as DNA, the CDR3 is TGCAGTGCCCTCCGCCCGACAGGCATGAACACTGAAGCTTTCTTT. Residues: CSALRPTGMNTEAFF.

V and J are TRBV6-4 and TRBJ1-5; D remains ambiguous. Trimming pared 3 bases from V and 8 bases from J, leaving 11 bases between. Per the germline V gene, CDR1 is MRHNA and CDR2 is SNTAGT. The CDR3 is 13 residues long. The CDR3 nucleotides are TGTGCCAGCAGTGAGGGTGAGGCGGAGCCCCAGCATTTT. Its translation: CASSEGEAEPQHF.

This chain joins TRBV29-1 and TRBJ1-3; tentatively, D is TRBD1 (5 bases). CDR1 SQVTM and CDR2 ANQGSEA come from the germline V gene. The CDR3 extends over 12 amino acids. The V end lost 6 bases, the J end lost 4 bases, and 10 bases lay between the germline ends. The CDR3 bases are TGCAGCGTCGACAGAGGAGGAAACACCATATATTTT. This translates into CSVDRGGNTIYF.

This clonotype turned up a few times. The chain joins TRBV20-1 to TRBJ2-1; D is tentatively TRBD1 or TRBD2 (5 bases each). Trimming shortened V by 4 bases and J by 1 base, and 11 bases separated the two germline ends. The CDR3 runs to 14 residues. Germline CDR1 reads DFQATT; CDR2 reads SNEGSKA (reference sequence). The CDR3 protein is CSATSGGSYNEQFF. CDR3 coding DNA: TGCAGTGCTACAAGTGGGGGATCCTACAATGAGCAGTTCTTC.

The gene calls are TRBV20-1 and TRBJ2-4, with D perhaps matching TRBD1 or TRBD2 (5 bases each). The V and J ends lost 5 bases and 6 bases respectively, with 17 bases between them. The CDR3 covers 14 residues. Germline V CDR1 and CDR2: DFQATT, SNEGSKA (reference sequence). DNA for the CDR3: TGCAGTGCTTGGGCGTACGGGACCGGAAACATTCAGTACTTC. It translates to CSAWAYGTGNIQYF.

V is TRBV28 and J is TRBJ2-1; 7 bases fit TRBD2. V was pared by 4 bases and J by 8 bases, with 5 bases of the junction left unmatched. There are 13 residues in the CDR3. Germline V gene lookup returns CDR1 MDHEN and CDR2 SYDVKM. CDR3 loop: CASSSTSRDEQFF. The CDR3, as DNA: TGTGCCAGCAGTTCGACTAGCCGCGATGAGCAGTTCTTC. The variable domain in full, completed from reference TRBV28 and TRBJ2-1, reads DVKVTQSSRYLVKRTGEKVFLECVQDMDHENMFWYRQDPGLGLRLIYFSYDVKMKEKGDIPEGYSVSREKKERFSLILESASTNQTSMYLCASSSTSRDEQFFGPGTRLTVL.

V gene TRBV7-9 combines with J gene TRBJ2-7; D is undetermined. With the DNA end fitting TRBJ2-5 better, the J assignment may be wrong. Germline loops: CDR1 SEHNR, CDR2 FQNEAQ (reference sequence). This CDR3 spans 13 amino acids. DNA for the CDR3: TGTGCCAGCAGCTCCTTTATGGGGGAGACCCAGTACTTC. Translated, it gives CASSSFMGETQYF.

This chain links TRBV19 with TRBJ2-6; TRBD1 agrees at 7 bases. This CDR3 comprises 14 residues. Trimming cost V 7 bases and J 8 bases; bases outside gene matches: 8. Germline CDR1 reads LNHDA; CDR2 reads SQIVND (reference sequence). Here the CDR3 DNA reads TGTGCCAGTATTGGACAGGTGGGTCCCAACGTCCTGACTTTC. It yields the protein CASIGQVGPNVLTF.

The V call is TRBV6-1, the J call TRBJ2-4; D gene unclear. The length of the CDR3 is 14 residues. Germline-derived CDR1 and CDR2 are MNHNS and SASEGT. Trimming left V 2 bases short and J 2 bases short, with 7 bases between. The CDR3 DNA sequence: TGTGCCAGCAGTGAACCAGCAACCAAAAACATTCAGTACTTC. Amino acid sequence: CASSEPATKNIQYF.

The genes are TRBV27 and TRBJ2-3, with a tentative D call TRBD2 (5 bases). The germline V gene has CDR1 MNHEY and CDR2 SMNVEV (reference sequence). V was clipped by 5 bases and J by 11 bases, with 14 bases between them. The CDR3 consists of 12 residues. DNA for the CDR3: TGTGCCAGCAGTGAAACCGATCGGGAGCAGTATTTT. Its translation: CASSETDREQYF.